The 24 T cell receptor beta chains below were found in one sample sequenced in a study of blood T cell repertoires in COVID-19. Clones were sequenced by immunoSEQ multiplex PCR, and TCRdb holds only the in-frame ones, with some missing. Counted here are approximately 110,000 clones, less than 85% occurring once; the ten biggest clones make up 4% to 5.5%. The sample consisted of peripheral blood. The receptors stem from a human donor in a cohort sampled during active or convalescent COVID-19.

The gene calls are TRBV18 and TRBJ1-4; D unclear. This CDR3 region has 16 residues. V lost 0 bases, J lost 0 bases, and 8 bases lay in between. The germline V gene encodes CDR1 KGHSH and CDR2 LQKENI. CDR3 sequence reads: CASSPPTLPTNEKLFF. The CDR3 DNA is TGTGCCAGCTCACCACCAACCCTACCAACTAATGAAAAACTGTTTTTT.

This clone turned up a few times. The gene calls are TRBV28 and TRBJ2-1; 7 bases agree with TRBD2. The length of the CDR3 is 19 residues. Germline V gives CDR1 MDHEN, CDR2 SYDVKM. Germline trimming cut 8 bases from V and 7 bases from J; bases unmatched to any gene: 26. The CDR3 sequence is CASRRPLYARTRRRNEQFF. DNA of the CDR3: TGTGCCAGCCGTCGCCCCCTCTACGCGAGGACTAGGAGAAGGAATGAGCAGTTCTTC.

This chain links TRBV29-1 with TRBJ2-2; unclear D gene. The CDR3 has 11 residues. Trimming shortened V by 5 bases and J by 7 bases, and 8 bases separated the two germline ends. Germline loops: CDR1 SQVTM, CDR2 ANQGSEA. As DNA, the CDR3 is TGCAGCGTTTTGACTGTCGGGGAGCTGTTTTTT. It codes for CSVLTVGELFF.

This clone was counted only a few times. CDR3 region: CASGGEVQYF. CDR3 nucleotide sequence: TGTGCCAGCGGAGGGGAAGTGCAGTATTTT. The chain has TRBV9 and TRBJ2-3; D possibly corresponds to TRBD2 (6 bases). CDR3 length equals 10 residues. The V end was cut by 7 bases, the J end by 11 bases, with 11 bases between. Per germline, CDR1 SGDLS and CDR2 YYNGEE.

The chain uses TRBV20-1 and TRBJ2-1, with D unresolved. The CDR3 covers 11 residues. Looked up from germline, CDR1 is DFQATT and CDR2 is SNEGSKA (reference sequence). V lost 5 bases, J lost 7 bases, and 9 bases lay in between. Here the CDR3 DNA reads TGCAGTGCTCCTCGACTGAATGAGCAGTTCTTC. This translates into CSAPRLNEQFF.

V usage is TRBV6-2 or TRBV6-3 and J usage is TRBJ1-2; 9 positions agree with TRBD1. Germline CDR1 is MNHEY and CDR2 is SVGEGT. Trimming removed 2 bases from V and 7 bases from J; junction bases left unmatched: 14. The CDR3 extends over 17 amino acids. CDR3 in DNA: TGTGCCAGCAGTTACCTACCCAATCACAGGGGGCGACCTGGCTACACCTTC. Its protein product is CASSYLPNHRGRPGYTF.

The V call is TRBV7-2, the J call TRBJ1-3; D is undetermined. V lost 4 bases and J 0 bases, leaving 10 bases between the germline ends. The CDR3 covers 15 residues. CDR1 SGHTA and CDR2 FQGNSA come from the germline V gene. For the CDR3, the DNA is TGTGCCAGCAGCTCATACTTAAGCTCTGGAAACACCATATATTTT. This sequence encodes CASSSYLSSGNTIYF.

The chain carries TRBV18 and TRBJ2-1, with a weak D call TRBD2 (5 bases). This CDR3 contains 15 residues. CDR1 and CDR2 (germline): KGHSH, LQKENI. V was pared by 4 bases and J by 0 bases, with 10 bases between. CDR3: CASSLDSGSYNEQFF. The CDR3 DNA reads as TGTGCCAGCTCACTGGACTCGGGCTCCTACAATGAGCAGTTCTTC.

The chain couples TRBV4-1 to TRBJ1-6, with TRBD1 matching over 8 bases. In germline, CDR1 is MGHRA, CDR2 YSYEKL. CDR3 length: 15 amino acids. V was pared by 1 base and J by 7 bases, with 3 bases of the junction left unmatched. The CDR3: CASSQGTGPNSPLHF. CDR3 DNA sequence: TGCGCCAGCAGCCAAGGGACAGGGCCAAATTCACCCCTCCACTTT.

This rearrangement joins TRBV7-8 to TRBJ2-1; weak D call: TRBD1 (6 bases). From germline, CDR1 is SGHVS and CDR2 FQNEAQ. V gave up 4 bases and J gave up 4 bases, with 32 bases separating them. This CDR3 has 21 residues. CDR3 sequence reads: CASSWGSGDRHSLRAYNEQFF. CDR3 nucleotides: TGTGCCAGCAGCTGGGGCAGTGGTGACAGGCACTCCCTTCGCGCGTACAATGAGCAGTTCTTC.

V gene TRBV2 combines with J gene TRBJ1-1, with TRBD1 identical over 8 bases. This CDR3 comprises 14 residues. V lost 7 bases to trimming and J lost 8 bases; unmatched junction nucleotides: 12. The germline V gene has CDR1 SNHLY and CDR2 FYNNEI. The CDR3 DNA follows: TGTGCCAGCAAAGAAAGTCTCAGGGGGCGGGAAGCTTTCTTT. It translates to CASKESLRGREAFF.

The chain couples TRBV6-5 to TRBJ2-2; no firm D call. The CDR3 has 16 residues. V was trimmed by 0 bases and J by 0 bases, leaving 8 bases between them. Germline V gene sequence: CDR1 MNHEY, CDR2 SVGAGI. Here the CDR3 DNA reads TGTGCCAGCAGTTACTCTCGGCGGACGAACACCGGGGAGCTGTTTTTT. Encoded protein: CASSYSRRTNTGELFF.

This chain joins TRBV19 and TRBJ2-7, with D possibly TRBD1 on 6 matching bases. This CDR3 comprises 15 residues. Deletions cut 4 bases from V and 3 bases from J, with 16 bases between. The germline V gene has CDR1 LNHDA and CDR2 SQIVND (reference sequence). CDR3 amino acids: CASSTNDRRGYEQYF. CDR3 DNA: TGTGCCAGTAGTACCAACGACAGGAGAGGCTACGAGCAGTACTTC.

The CDR3 DNA reads as TGTGCCAGCAGCTTAGCGGCACAGGGTAAAAACATTCAGTACTTC. It yields the protein CASSLAAQGKNIQYF. V and J are TRBV7-2 and TRBJ2-4; D possibly corresponds to TRBD1 (6 bases). V shed 0 bases and J shed 4 bases, with 10 bases lying between them. Germline CDR1 SGHTA, CDR2 FQGNSA. The CDR3 has 15 residues. The whole variable domain, filled in from reference TRBV7-2 and TRBJ2-4, reads GAGVSQSPSNKVTEKGKDVELRCDPISGHTALYWYRQSLGQGLEFLIYFQGNSAPDKSGLPSDRFSAERTGGSVSTLTIQRTQQEDSAVYLCASSLAAQGKNIQYFGAGTRLSVL.

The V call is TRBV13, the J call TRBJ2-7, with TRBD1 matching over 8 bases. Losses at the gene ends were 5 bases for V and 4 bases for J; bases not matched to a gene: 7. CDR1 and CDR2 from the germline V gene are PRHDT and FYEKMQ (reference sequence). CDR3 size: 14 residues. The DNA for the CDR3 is TGTGCCAGCAGCCCTAGGGGACAGGTGTACGAGCAGTACTTC. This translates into CASSPRGQVYEQYF.

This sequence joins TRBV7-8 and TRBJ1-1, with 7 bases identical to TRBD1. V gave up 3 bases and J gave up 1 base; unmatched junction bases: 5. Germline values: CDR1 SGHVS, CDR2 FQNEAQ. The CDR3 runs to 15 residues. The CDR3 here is CASSLTQGKNTEAFF. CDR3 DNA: TGTGCCAGCAGCTTGACACAGGGGAAGAACACTGAAGCTTTCTTT. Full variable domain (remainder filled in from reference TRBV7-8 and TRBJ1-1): GAGVSQSPRYKVAKRGQDVALRCDPISGHVSLFWYQQALGQGPEFLTYFQNEAQLDKSGLPSDRFFAERPEGSVSTLKIQRTQQEDSAVYLCASSLTQGKNTEAFFGQGTRLTVV.

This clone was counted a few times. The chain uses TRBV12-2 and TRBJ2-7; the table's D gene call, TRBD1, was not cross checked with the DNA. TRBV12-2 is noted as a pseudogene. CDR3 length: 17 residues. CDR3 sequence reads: CASRLAPVGQESYEQYF. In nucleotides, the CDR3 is TGTGCAAGTCGCTTAGCGCCAGTGGGACAGGAGAGCTACGAGCAGTACTTC.

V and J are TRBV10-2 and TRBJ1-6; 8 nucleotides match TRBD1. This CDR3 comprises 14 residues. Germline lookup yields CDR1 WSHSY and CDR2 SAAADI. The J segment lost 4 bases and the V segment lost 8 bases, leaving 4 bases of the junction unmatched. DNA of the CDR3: TGCGCCAGCTTGACAGGGGCTTATAATTCACCCCTCCACTTT. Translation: CASLTGAYNSPLHF.

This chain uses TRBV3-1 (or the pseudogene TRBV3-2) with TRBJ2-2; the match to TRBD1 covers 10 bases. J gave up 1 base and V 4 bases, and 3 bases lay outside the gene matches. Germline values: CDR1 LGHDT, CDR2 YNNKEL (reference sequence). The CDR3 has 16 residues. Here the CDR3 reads CASSPRTGGNTGELFF. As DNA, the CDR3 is TGTGCCAGCAGCCCTAGGACAGGGGGGAACACCGGGGAGCTGTTTTTT.

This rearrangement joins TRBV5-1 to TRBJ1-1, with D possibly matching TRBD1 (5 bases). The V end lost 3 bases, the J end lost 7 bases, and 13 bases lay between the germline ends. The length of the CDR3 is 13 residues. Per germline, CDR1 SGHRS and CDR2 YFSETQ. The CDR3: CASSSGLLVEAFF. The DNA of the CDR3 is TGCGCCAGCAGCTCAGGGTTACTTGTTGAAGCTTTCTTT.

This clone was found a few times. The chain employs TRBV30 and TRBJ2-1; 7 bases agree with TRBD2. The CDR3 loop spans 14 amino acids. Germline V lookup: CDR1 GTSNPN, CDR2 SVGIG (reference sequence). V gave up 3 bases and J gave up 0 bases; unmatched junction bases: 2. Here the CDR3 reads CAWRAGSSYNEQFF. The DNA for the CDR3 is TGTGCCTGGAGAGCGGGAAGCTCCTACAATGAGCAGTTCTTC.

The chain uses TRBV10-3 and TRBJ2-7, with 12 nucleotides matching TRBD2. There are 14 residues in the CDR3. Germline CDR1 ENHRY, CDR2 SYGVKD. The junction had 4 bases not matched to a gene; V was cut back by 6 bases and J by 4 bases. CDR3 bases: TGTGCCATCAGCCGACTAGCGGGGGAATACGAGCAGTACTTC. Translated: CAISRLAGEYEQYF.

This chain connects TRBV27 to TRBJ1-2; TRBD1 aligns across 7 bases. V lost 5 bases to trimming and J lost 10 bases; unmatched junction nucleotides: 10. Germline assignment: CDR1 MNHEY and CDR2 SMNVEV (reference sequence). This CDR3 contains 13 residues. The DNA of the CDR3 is TGTGCCAGCAGTAAGAACAGGGGACCCCACTACACCTTC. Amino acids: CASSKNRGPHYTF.

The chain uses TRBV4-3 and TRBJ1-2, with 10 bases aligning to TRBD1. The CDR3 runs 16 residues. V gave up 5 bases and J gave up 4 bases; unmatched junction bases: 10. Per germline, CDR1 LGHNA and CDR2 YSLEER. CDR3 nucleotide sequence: TGCGCCAGCAGCTACTCCGGGACAGGGGCTTCCTATGGCTACACCTTC. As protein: CASSYSGTGASYGYTF.